This entry lists 3 T cell receptor beta chains sequenced from one sample in a study of CD8 T cells in Susac syndrome. Random-hexamer reverse transcription was applied to about 0.5 to 1 ug RNA. MiXCR, run by TCRdb on the immunoSEQ multiplex PCR reads, gives a single entry per CDR3 protein. The data show 150,000 to 200,000 distinct CDR3 sequences, 80% to 95% seen once. Source material: CD4+ T cells from PBMCs. These TCRs come from a human donor in good health.

This sequence joins TRBV12-3 or TRBV12-4 and TRBJ2-6; 8 nucleotides match TRBD1. V lost 5 bases, J lost 0 bases, and 3 bases stayed unmatched. There are 16 residues in the CDR3. The CDR3 DNA sequence: TGTGCCAGCAGTCTCCAGGGGGCCTCTGGGGCCAACGTCCTGACTTTC. Amino acids: CASSLQGASGANVLTF.

This chain uses TRBV7-3 with TRBJ2-7; TRBD1 might be the D (5 bases). Germline CDR1 is SGHTA and CDR2 is FQGTGA. The CDR3 runs 14 residues. V was pared by 5 bases and J by 2 bases, with 13 bases between. This chain's CDR3 is CASSQSGRAYEQYF. The CDR3 DNA reads as TGTGCCAGCAGCCAAAGTGGCAGGGCCTACGAGCAGTACTTC. Supplemented by reference TRBV7-3 and TRBJ2-7, the full variable domain reads GAGVSQTPSNKVTEKGKYVELRCDPISGHTALYWYRQSLGQGPEFLIYFQGTGAADDSGLPNDRFFAVRPEGSVSTLKIQRTERGDSAVYLCASSQSGRAYEQYFGPGTRLTVT.

This rearrangement joins TRBV4-1 to TRBJ2-3, with TRBD2 matching 7 bases. The germline CDR1 and CDR2 sequences are MGHRA and YSYEKL. Trimming cost V 0 bases and J 5 bases; bases outside gene matches: 8. This CDR3 region has 16 residues. The CDR3 nucleotides read TGCGCCAGCAGCCAAGATCAGGGCCCGGGAGGAGATACGCAGTATTTT. It translates to CASSQDQGPGGDTQYF.